This is a list of T cell receptor beta chains from one sample in a study of shared clonotypes between healthy human individuals. Sequencing used immunoSEQ multiplex PCR; TCRdb keeps in-frame clones, though not all of them. In the table there are 2 million to 2.5 million clones, under 97% of which are singletons. What was sequenced was naive CD4+ T cells sorted from blood. Every receptor here comes from a man between 18 and 35 years old in good health. Both conserved end residues are part of each CDR3. D genes are given only for firm matches. Clone size is shown for a subset of rows, as once, few, many or a class of expanded clone.

CASEEGLRYGYTF | TGTGCCAGCGAGGAGGGCCTCAGATATGGCTACACCTTC | TRBJ1-2 | NA | NA | TRBV6-6
CASSPLGSSYNEQFF | TGTGCCAGCTCACCACTCGGGAGCTCCTACAATGAGCAGTTCTTC | TRBJ2-1 | NA | NA | TRBV18
CASSGGMAGSQPQHF | TGTGCCAGCAGTGGAGGGATGGCAGGGAGTCAGCCCCAGCATTTT | TRBJ1-5 | NA | NA | TRBV2
CASSLGAEGKAFF | TGTGCCAGCAGCTTGGGGGCGGAGGGGAAAGCTTTCTTT | TRBJ1-1 | NA | NA | TRBV5-4
CSALLGRQYF | TGCAGTGCCCTACTGGGAAGGCAGTACTTC | TRBJ2-7 | NA | NA | TRBV20-1
CASRTGGASYGYTF | TGTGCCAGCAGAACAGGGGGCGCTTCCTATGGCTACACCTTC | TRBJ1-2 | NA | TRBD1 | TRBV2
CASSQPGQGFEQFF | TGTGCCAGCAGCCAGCCGGGACAGGGGTTTGAGCAGTTCTTC | TRBJ2-1 | NA | TRBD1 | TRBV6-5
CASSVLGVGETQYF | TGCGCCAGCAGTGTTCTGGGAGTGGGAGAGACCCAGTACTTC | TRBJ2-5 | NA | NA | TRBV10-2
CASSVGTLGAGANVLTF | TGTGCCAGCAGTGTCGGGACTTTAGGGGCCGGGGCCAACGTCCTGACTTTC | TRBJ2-6 | NA | NA | TRBV6-1
CATSGDRMNTEAFF | TGTGCCACCAGCGGTGACAGAATGAACACTGAAGCTTTCTTT | TRBJ1-1 | once | NA | TRBV15
CASSQVTAGESEQYF | TGCGCCAGCAGCCAAGTCACAGCGGGAGAGAGCGAGCAGTACTTC | TRBJ2-7 | NA | TRBD2 | TRBV4-1
CASTLGGSPYEQYF | TGTGCCAGCACCCTCGGGGGCTCCCCATACGAGCAGTACTTC | TRBJ2-7 | NA | NA | TRBV7-2
CASSQQTGADTEAFF | TGTGCCAGCAGCCAACAGACAGGGGCCGACACTGAAGCTTTCTTT | TRBJ1-1 | NA | TRBD1 | TRBV4-2
CAWNLGRGSYEQYF | TGTGCCTGGAACCTGGGCAGGGGCTCCTACGAGCAGTACTTC | TRBJ2-7 | NA | NA | TRBV30
CASSLVAAGGLYEQYF | TGTGCCAGCAGCTTAGTTGCCGCGGGCGGTCTCTACGAGCAGTACTTC | TRBJ2-7 | NA | NA | TRBV7-2
CASRRSTGELFF | TGTGCCTCCCGCCGTAGCACCGGGGAGCTGTTTTTT | TRBJ2-2 | NA | NA | TRBV30
CASSHLEGRIGNSPLHF | TGTGCCAGCAGCCATCTTGAGGGGCGAATAGGAAATTCACCCCTCCACTTT | TRBJ1-6 | NA | NA | TRBV21-1
CAISVRLDNEQFF | TGTGCCATCAGTGTCCGACTAGACAATGAGCAGTTCTTC | TRBJ2-1 | NA | NA | TRBV10-3
CATSRDSVVFPDTQYF | TGTGCCACCAGCAGAGATTCGGTAGTTTTCCCAGATACGCAGTATTTT | TRBJ2-3 | NA | NA | TRBV15
CASSEPDRGYTF | TGTGCCAGCAGTGAACCGGACAGGGGATACACCTTC | TRBJ1-2 | few | TRBD1 | TRBV2
CASSEPTGWGPDTQYF | TGTGCCAGCAGCGAACCAACGGGATGGGGGCCAGATACGCAGTATTTT | TRBJ2-3 | NA | NA | TRBV6-1
CASGPGGSTDTQYF | TGCGCCAGCGGTCCGGGGGGTAGCACAGATACGCAGTATTTT | TRBJ2-3 | NA | TRBD2 | TRBV10-1
CASSLADASYEQYF | TGTGCCAGCAGCTTAGCGGACGCCTCCTACGAGCAGTACTTC | TRBJ2-7 | NA | NA | TRBV7-2
CAWSVTAIVSGNTIYF | TGTGCCTGGAGTGTAACGGCCATAGTCTCTGGAAACACCATATATTTT | TRBJ1-3 | NA | NA | TRBV30
CASSQGQGNSPLHF | TGCGCCAGCAGCCAGGGACAGGGAAATTCACCCCTCCACTTT | TRBJ1-6 | NA | TRBD1 | TRBV5-1
CASSYARETQYF | TGTGCCAGCAGCTACGCGAGGGAGACCCAGTACTTC | TRBJ2-5 | NA | NA | TRBV7-2
CASSPTGPGGQYF | TGTGCCAGCTCACCAACGGGGCCAGGGGGGCAGTATTTT | TRBJ2-3 | NA | TRBD1 | TRBV18
CASSFQGGDQPQHF | TGTGCCAGCAGCTTCCAAGGGGGGGATCAGCCCCAGCATTTT | TRBJ1-5 | few | NA | TRBV7-8
CASSLGKSNTEAFF | TGTGCCAGCAGCTTAGGGAAGTCGAACACTGAAGCTTTCTTT | TRBJ1-1 | NA | NA | TRBV7-9
CASSRTYEQYF | TGTGCCAGCTCACGGACCTACGAGCAGTACTTC | TRBJ2-7 | once | NA | TRBV18
CASSAGLQETQYF | TGTGCCAGCAGCGCGGGACTCCAAGAGACCCAGTACTTC | TRBJ2-5 | NA | NA | TRBV9
CASSLGRDGNSPLHF | TGCGCCAGCAGCTTGGGAAGGGACGGGAATTCACCCCTCCACTTT | TRBJ1-6 | NA | NA | TRBV5-1
CASSSGGQPQHF | TGTGCCAGCAGTTCAGGGGGACAGCCCCAGCATTTT | TRBJ1-5 | NA | TRBD1 | TRBV28
CASSSTGADEAFF | TGTGCCAGCAGTTCGACAGGGGCGGATGAAGCTTTCTTT | TRBJ1-1 | NA | TRBD1 | TRBV28
CASKAGVGETQYF | TGCGCCAGTAAAGCGGGAGTCGGAGAGACCCAGTACTTC | TRBJ2-5 | NA | TRBD2 | TRBV5-1
CASSKGQSSGANVLTF | TGTGCCAGTAGTAAGGGACAGAGCTCTGGGGCCAACGTCCTGACTTTC | TRBJ2-6 | NA | TRBD1 | TRBV19
CASSYYRDQETQYF | TGTGCCAGCTCATACTACAGGGACCAAGAGACCCAGTACTTC | TRBJ2-5 | NA | NA | TRBV18
CASSPGAGSSPLHF | TGTGCCAGCAGCCCCGGGGCTGGGAGTTCACCCCTCCACTTT | TRBJ1-6 | NA | NA | TRBV5-4
CASSLVLAGPYNEQFF | TGTGCCAGCAGCTTGGTCCTAGCGGGGCCATACAATGAGCAGTTCTTC | TRBJ2-1 | NA | TRBD2 | TRBV5-4
CASSLAWGAGITDTQYF | TGTGCCAGCAGCTTGGCCTGGGGAGCGGGGATCACAGATACGCAGTATTTT | TRBJ2-3 | NA | TRBD2 | TRBV5-8
CASSLDRGATNEQYF | TGCGCCAGCAGCTTGGACAGGGGGGCTACCAACGAGCAGTACTTC | TRBJ2-7 | NA | TRBD1 | TRBV5-1
CASSYLAGGEQYF | TGTGCCAGCAGTTACTTGGCAGGGGGCGAGCAGTACTTC | TRBJ2-7 | NA | TRBD1 | TRBV6-5
CAWLLQGGREKLFF | TGTGCCTGGCTTTTACAGGGAGGGAGGGAAAAACTGTTTTTT | TRBJ1-4 | NA | NA | TRBV30
CASRNTATGAQYF | TGTGCCAGCAGGAACACAGCGACAGGGGCCCAGTACTTC | TRBJ2-5 | NA | TRBD1 | TRBV11-2
CASSDRGRAPDTQYF | TGCGCCAGCAGTGATCGGGGGAGGGCCCCAGATACGCAGTATTTT | TRBJ2-3 | NA | TRBD2 | TRBV10-1
CASSYTGDSYNEQFF | TGTGCCAGCAGTTATACCGGAGACTCCTACAATGAGCAGTTCTTC | TRBJ2-1 | NA | NA | TRBV6-5
CASSLGDGRSNEKLFF | TGTGCCAGCAGCTTGGGGGACGGACGTTCTAATGAAAAACTGTTTTTT | TRBJ1-4 | NA | NA | TRBV5-8
CAISDFDEQYF | TGTGCCATCAGTGACTTCGACGAGCAGTACTTC | TRBJ2-7 | NA | NA | TRBV10-3
CASSEDPAVAAQYF | TGTGCCAGCAGTGAAGATCCCGCGGTCGCGGCCCAGTACTTC | TRBJ2-5 | NA | NA | TRBV6-1
CASSEDLGYQPQHF | TGTGCCAGCAGTGAAGATTTAGGATATCAGCCCCAGCATTTT | TRBJ1-5 | NA | NA | TRBV6-1
CASSAGLAGANEQFF | TGTGCCAGCAGCGCAGGACTAGCGGGGGCCAATGAGCAGTTCTTC | TRBJ2-1 | NA | TRBD2 | TRBV9
CASSLSYGGGPGSYEQYF | TGCGCCAGCAGCTTGTCCTATGGGGGAGGGCCAGGCTCCTACGAGCAGTACTTC | TRBJ2-7 | NA | TRBD2 | TRBV5-1
CASSFGTSYEQFF | TGTGCCAGCAGCTTTGGGACTAGCTATGAGCAGTTCTTC | TRBJ2-1 | NA | TRBD2 | TRBV7-2
CASSYDREWGYTF | TGTGCCAGCAGTTACGACCGGGAATGGGGCTACACCTTC | TRBJ1-2 | NA | NA | TRBV6-6